The T cell receptor (beta chain) under discussion was sequenced for a study of shared clonotypes between healthy human individuals. Broader study findings: The four-donor shared clonotypes exceeded non-shared clonotypes in generation probability, with non-shared ones scoring lower.

A word on this clone: Its antigen is not identified.

Germline V lookup: CDR1 ENHRY, CDR2 SYGVKD. The CDR3 runs 13 residues. Trimming removed 7 bases from V and 0 bases from J, with 9 bases in between. The assay was carried out at the deep level. Sequenced by immunoSEQ multiplex PCR; TCRdb stores in-frame clones only, minus some. The data hold under 1,100,000 clones, with about three quarters observed a single time. The sequence was obtained from a man younger than 30 in good health. The specimen sequenced was memory CD4+ T cells sorted from blood. Subset of the sample: CD45RA-negative fraction. This chain joins TRBV10-3 and TRBJ1-1; D is uncertain. The CDR3 nucleotides read TGTGCCATCACTCCCGAACTGAACACTGAAGCTTTCTTT. This encodes CAITPELNTEAFF.